The rows below give T cell receptor beta chains drawn from one sample of a study of shared clonotypes between healthy human individuals. Produced via immunoSEQ multiplex PCR; TCRdb's table is partial and in-frame only. The sample has around 2,000,000 clones; roughly 94% are singletons. The sequenced sample consisted of naive CD8+ T cells sorted from blood. The receptors originated from a man younger than 35 in good health. The CDR3 runs from the conserved cysteine through the conserved F or W. A D gene is named only where the DNA matches it firmly. A row's size may be missing; if present it is once, few, many or a size class.

J gene	D gene	clone size	V gene	CDR3 DNA	CDR3 protein
TRBJ1-1	.	.	TRBV7-8	TGTGCCAGCAGCCCTAGACACGGGAACACTGAAGCTTTCTTT	CASSPRHGNTEAFF
TRBJ1-1	.	.	TRBV6-1	TGTGCCAGCGTCTCTGTGGGGTCGTACACTGAAGCTTTCTTT	CASVSVGSYTEAFF
TRBJ2-1	.	.	TRBV5-4	TGTGCCAGCAGCCCTATACAGGGCCTGTCCTACAATGAGCAGTTCTTC	CASSPIQGLSYNEQFF
TRBJ2-2	.	.	TRBV5-6	TGTGCCAGCAGCTTTCTATCCGGCGCCGGGGAGCTGTTTTTT	CASSFLSGAGELFF
TRBJ2-1	TRBD2	.	TRBV29-1	TGCAGCGCTGAATCGGGGGGTAATGAGCAGTTCTTC	CSAESGGNEQFF
TRBJ2-1	.	.	TRBV7-9	TGTGCCAGCAGCTCTGTAGAGCAGTTCTTC	CASSSVEQFF
TRBJ1-6	.	.	TRBV19	TGTGCCAGTAGTATAGGACAGTCGGATTCACCCCTCCACTTT	CASSIGQSDSPLHF
TRBJ1-2	.	.	TRBV6-5	TGTGCCAGCAGCCGCTTCGATGGGGCCTCCTATGGCTACACCTTC	CASSRFDGASYGYTF
TRBJ1-2	.	.	TRBV5-6	TGTGCCAGCAGCACGACACCTAACTATGGCTACACCTTC	CASSTTPNYGYTF
TRBJ2-1	TRBD1	.	TRBV7-6	TGTGCCAGCAGCTTAGAACAGGGGGCGGTTTGGGAGCAGTTCTTC	CASSLEQGAVWEQFF
TRBJ2-7	.	.	TRBV6-5	TGTGCCAGCAGTTACTCGACCGGGCAGCAGAGCTACGAGCAGTACTTC	CASSYSTGQQSYEQYF
TRBJ2-2	.	.	TRBV11-2	TGTGCCAGCAGTCCGGGACTCCCCGGGGAGCTGTTTTTT	CASSPGLPGELFF
TRBJ2-3	TRBD2	.	TRBV27	TGTGCCAGCAGTTCCCCTAGCGGGGGGGCTGGGACAGATACGCAGTATTTT	CASSSPSGGAGTDTQYF
TRBJ1-2	TRBD1	.	TRBV27	TGTGCCAGCAGTCCCTCCGGACAGGGCTATGGCTACACCTTC	CASSPSGQGYGYTF
TRBJ1-6	.	.	TRBV5-4	TGTGCCAGCAGCTCTGGGGTGGGAAATTCACCCCTCCACTTT	CASSSGVGNSPLHF
TRBJ2-1	.	.	TRBV5-4	TGTGCCAGCAGCTTGCGGGGGGCTGAGCAGTTCTTC	CASSLRGAEQFF
TRBJ1-1	.	.	TRBV27	TGTGCCAGCAGTTTAGGAACAGGTCTTGGCACTGAAGCTTTCTTT	CASSLGTGLGTEAFF
TRBJ2-7	TRBD2	.	TRBV4-2	TGTGCCAGCAGCCAAGAAAGAACTAGCGGGGGGTACGAGCAGTACTTC	CASSQERTSGGYEQYF
TRBJ2-5	.	.	TRBV10-2	TGCGCCAGCACAGACACCCGGGGCCCCGAGACCCAGTACTTC	CASTDTRGPETQYF
TRBJ2-1	.	.	TRBV6-5	TGTGCCAGCAGCGAAGGGGGGAAAGGCAATGAGCAGTTCTTC	CASSEGGKGNEQFF
TRBJ2-3	.	.	TRBV7-2	TGTGCCAGCAGCGTTACAGATACGCAGTATTTT	CASSVTDTQYF
TRBJ1-4	.	.	TRBV10-3	TGTGCCATCAGTGACTTAAATATAGGTGAAAAACTGTTTTTT	CAISDLNIGEKLFF
TRBJ2-3	.	.	TRBV6-6	TGTGCCAGCAGTTACAATAGCGGAACTAGCACAGATACGCAGTATTTT	CASSYNSGTSTDTQYF
TRBJ2-1	.	.	TRBV4-1	TGCGCCAGCAGCCAAGACTTGAGCTCCTACAATGAGCAGTTCTTC	CASSQDLSSYNEQFF
TRBJ1-2	.	few	TRBV19	TGTGCCAGTAGTGCAAGAGCCCCAGGGGTTGATGGCTACACCTTC	CASSARAPGVDGYTF
TRBJ2-2	.	once	TRBV9	TGTGCCAGCAGCGTACCCGGGACACAGGCGAACACCGGGGAGCTGTTTTTT	CASSVPGTQANTGELFF
TRBJ1-1	.	.	TRBV4-1	TGCGCCAGCAGCCCCCGATCCCAGATGAACACTGAAGCTTTCTTT	CASSPRSQMNTEAFF
TRBJ2-3	.	.	TRBV5-4	TGTGCCAGCAGCTTAAGGGGGATCACAGATACGCAGTATTTT	CASSLRGITDTQYF
TRBJ2-3	TRBD2	.	TRBV13	TGTGCCAGCAGCTGGACTAGCGGGAACACAGATACGCAGTATTTT	CASSWTSGNTDTQYF
TRBJ1-1	.	.	TRBV15	TGTGCCACCAGCCCCGACCTACTACAGGAAATGAACACTGAAGCTTTCTTT	CATSPDLLQEMNTEAFF
TRBJ2-2	.	.	TRBV5-6	TGTGCCAGCAGCTTGGGGACCGATATCCCCAACGGGGAGCTGTTTTTT	CASSLGTDIPNGELFF
TRBJ2-5	.	.	TRBV7-9	TGTGCCAGCAGCTCTTACGGGGAACAGGAGACCCAGTACTTC	CASSSYGEQETQYF
TRBJ1-5	.	.	TRBV28	TGTGCCAGCAGTTTATGGGGACAGCCCCAGCATTTT	CASSLWGQPQHF
TRBJ2-7	.	once	TRBV6-1	TGTGCCAGCAGTGAAGCAGGCGGGCTCACCTACGAGCAGTACTTC	CASSEAGGLTYEQYF
TRBJ1-4	.	.	TRBV19	TGTGCCAGTAGTCCCACCGGGACCGGGACTGAAAAACTGTTTTTT	CASSPTGTGTEKLFF
TRBJ2-1	.	.	TRBV12-1	TGTGCCAGCAGAACTCCCCGGACTAGCGGGGGGATCAAGTCCTACAATGAGCAGTTCTTC	CASRTPRTSGGIKSYNEQFF
TRBJ2-7	.	.	TRBV9	TGTGCCAGCAGCGAAACCCCCGCGGTCAACTACGAGCAGTACTTC	CASSETPAVNYEQYF
TRBJ2-7	TRBD2	.	TRBV4-3	TGCGCCAGCAGCCACGGGACTAGCGGGAGTGGGGGTCCCTACGAGCAGTACTTC	CASSHGTSGSGGPYEQYF
TRBJ2-1	.	.	TRBV7-2	TGTGCCAGCAGCGGGGGAGGCATTGAGCAGTTCTTC	CASSGGGIEQFF
TRBJ1-4	TRBD1	.	TRBV6-1	TGTGCCAGCAGGGCGGGACAGGGAAATGAAAAACTGTTTTTT	CASRAGQGNEKLFF
TRBJ2-3	.	.	TRBV18	TGTGCCAGCTCACTTGCAGATCCGGGAGATACGCAGTATTTT	CASSLADPGDTQYF
TRBJ2-7	TRBD2	.	TRBV5-1	TGCGCCAGCAGCTTCGACGGACTAGCGGACCTCTACGAGCAGTACTTC	CASSFDGLADLYEQYF
TRBJ2-7	.	.	TRBV28	TGTGCCAGCAGTTTAAGGGGAGGGCAGGGGACCTACGAGCAGTACTTC	CASSLRGGQGTYEQYF
TRBJ1-1	.	once	TRBV4-1	TGCGCCAGCAGCCAAGTTGGGGGACGTAACACTGAAGCTTTCTTT	CASSQVGGRNTEAFF
TRBJ1-1	.	.	TRBV4-1	TGCGCCAGCAGCCTAAGTCCCTTGGGAACTGAAGCTTTCTTT	CASSLSPLGTEAFF
TRBJ2-1	.	.	TRBV7-2	TGTGCCAGCAGCTTAGTACATTCGACAGGAATTAATGAGCAGTTCTTC	CASSLVHSTGINEQFF
TRBJ1-6	.	.	TRBV28	TGTGCCAGCAGTTTGCGGGCAGGGGACGATTCACCCCTCCACTTT	CASSLRAGDDSPLHF
TRBJ2-1	.	.	TRBV7-2	TGTGCCAGCAGCTTAAACGGGATGGTCTACAATGAGCAGTTCTTC	CASSLNGMVYNEQFF
TRBJ2-7	TRBD2	.	TRBV10-3	TGTGCCATCAGTGGGGTTGGGGACTACAACTCCTACGAGCAGTACTTC	CAISGVGDYNSYEQYF